Sequencing of this T cell receptor beta chain was carried out in a study of response to subunit inactivated influenza vaccine. Whole-study results and caveats: Each seasonal influenza vaccination recruits few new T cells, the authors suggested.

The CDR3 totals 12 residues. Germline CDR1 is KGHDR and CDR2 is SFDVKD. The J segment lost 10 bases and the V segment lost 4 bases, leaving 5 bases of the junction unmatched. MiXCR, run by TCRdb on the RT-PCR reads, gives a single entry per CDR3 protein. Found here are approximately 530,000 distinct CDR3 sequences, approximately 7.8% of them singletons; the top ten hold approximately 14%. With respect to this clonotype: Its antigen is unknown.

The material sequenced was PBMCs from blood, taken less than 25 months after vaccination. This rearrangement joins TRBV24-1 to TRBJ1-1; TRBD1 agrees at 7 bases. The TCR originated in a man aged 50 to 69 who received an inactivated influenza vaccine. CDR3 sequence: CATSDGRGAAFF. The CDR3 nucleotides read TGTGCCACCAGTGACGGCAGGGGGGCAGCTTTCTTT.